The TCR beta chain under discussion was sequenced for a study of regulatory T cells in long-lasting Graves disease. Study as a whole: Disease was considered persistent Graves' disease after over 5 years of antithyroid drugs (with positive TSH receptor antibodies).

CDR3 size: 16 residues. V dropped 6 bases and J dropped 4; count of bases not matched to a gene: 11. Germline-derived CDR1 and CDR2 are MNHEY and SMNVEV (reference sequence). In its sample, this clonotype was seen a few times. Building the TCR beta libraries relied on iRepertoire HTBI primers, and CDR3 regions underwent Arm-PCR. From the multiplex PCR reads, TCRdb called clonotypes with MiXCR, one entry per CDR3 protein. The sample contains 500,000 to 700,000 distinct CDR3 sequences, around 30% of which appear only once. This sample's time point: persistent/refractory GD, antithyroid drugs over 5 years with positive TRAb. Scientists built the TCR library using RNA that was extracted from PBMCs. The peripheral blood volume drawn was approximately 9 milliliters, and it was collected into EDTA tubes.

The sequences come from peripheral blood mononuclear cells (PBMCs), collected when the disease was refractory, from a patient treated with antithyroid drugs. V is TRBV27 and J is TRBJ1-1; 10 nucleotides line up with TRBD1. The receptor was isolated from a female donor with Graves disease. The DNA for the CDR3 is TGTGCCAGCAGAAACCCGGGACAGGGGTATGGCACTGAAGCTTTCTTT. Translating gives CASRNPGQGYGTEAFF.